The clone carrying this TCR beta chain was observed at least ten times. No antigen is known for it. This sample stems from a study of T cells in Graves' hyperthyroidism and ophthalmopathy. Broader study findings: The blood repertoire included most of the expanded thyroid clonotypes above 0.001.

Each ophthalmopathy patient scored at least 3 on the Clinical Activity Score and at least 4 on NOSPECS grade, with duration under 3 months. This sample holds PBMCs from approximately 9 ml fresh peripheral blood. Amplified TCR beta CDR3 regions came from RNA transcripts. HTBI primers were the set used in a first-round RT-PCR of the TCR CDR3. TCRdb reanalysed the multiplex PCR reads using MiXCR and keeps one entry per CDR3 protein. The table includes about 500,000 distinct CDR3 sequences, around 16% detected once. The germline V gene encodes CDR1 GTSNPN and CDR2 SVGIG (reference sequence). The germline V and J ends were trimmed by 2 bases and 0 bases, with 13 bases remaining between them. The CDR3 contains 15 residues.

The chain recombines TRBV30 with TRBJ1-1; tentatively, D is TRBD1 (5 bases). The sample consisted of blood. The clonotype was recovered from a woman aged 25-40 years with Graves' ophthalmopathy. For the CDR3, the DNA is TGTGCCTGGAGTACCGCGGTAGGGGTGAACACTGAAGCTTTCTTT. As protein: CAWSTAVGVNTEAFF.